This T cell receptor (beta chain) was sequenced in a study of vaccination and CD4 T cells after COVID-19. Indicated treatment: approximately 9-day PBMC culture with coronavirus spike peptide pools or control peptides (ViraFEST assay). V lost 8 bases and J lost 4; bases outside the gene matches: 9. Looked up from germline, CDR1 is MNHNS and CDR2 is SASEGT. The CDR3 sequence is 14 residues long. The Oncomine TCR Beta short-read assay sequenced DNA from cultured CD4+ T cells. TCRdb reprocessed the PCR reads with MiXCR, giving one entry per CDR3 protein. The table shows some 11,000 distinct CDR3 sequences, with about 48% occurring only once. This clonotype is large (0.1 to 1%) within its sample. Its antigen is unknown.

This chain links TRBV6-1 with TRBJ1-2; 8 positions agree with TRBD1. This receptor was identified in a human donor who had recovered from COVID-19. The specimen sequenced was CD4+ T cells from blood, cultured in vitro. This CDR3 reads CASQPETGVYGYTF. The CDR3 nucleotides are TGTGCCAGCCAACCGGAGACAGGGGTCTATGGCTACACCTTC.